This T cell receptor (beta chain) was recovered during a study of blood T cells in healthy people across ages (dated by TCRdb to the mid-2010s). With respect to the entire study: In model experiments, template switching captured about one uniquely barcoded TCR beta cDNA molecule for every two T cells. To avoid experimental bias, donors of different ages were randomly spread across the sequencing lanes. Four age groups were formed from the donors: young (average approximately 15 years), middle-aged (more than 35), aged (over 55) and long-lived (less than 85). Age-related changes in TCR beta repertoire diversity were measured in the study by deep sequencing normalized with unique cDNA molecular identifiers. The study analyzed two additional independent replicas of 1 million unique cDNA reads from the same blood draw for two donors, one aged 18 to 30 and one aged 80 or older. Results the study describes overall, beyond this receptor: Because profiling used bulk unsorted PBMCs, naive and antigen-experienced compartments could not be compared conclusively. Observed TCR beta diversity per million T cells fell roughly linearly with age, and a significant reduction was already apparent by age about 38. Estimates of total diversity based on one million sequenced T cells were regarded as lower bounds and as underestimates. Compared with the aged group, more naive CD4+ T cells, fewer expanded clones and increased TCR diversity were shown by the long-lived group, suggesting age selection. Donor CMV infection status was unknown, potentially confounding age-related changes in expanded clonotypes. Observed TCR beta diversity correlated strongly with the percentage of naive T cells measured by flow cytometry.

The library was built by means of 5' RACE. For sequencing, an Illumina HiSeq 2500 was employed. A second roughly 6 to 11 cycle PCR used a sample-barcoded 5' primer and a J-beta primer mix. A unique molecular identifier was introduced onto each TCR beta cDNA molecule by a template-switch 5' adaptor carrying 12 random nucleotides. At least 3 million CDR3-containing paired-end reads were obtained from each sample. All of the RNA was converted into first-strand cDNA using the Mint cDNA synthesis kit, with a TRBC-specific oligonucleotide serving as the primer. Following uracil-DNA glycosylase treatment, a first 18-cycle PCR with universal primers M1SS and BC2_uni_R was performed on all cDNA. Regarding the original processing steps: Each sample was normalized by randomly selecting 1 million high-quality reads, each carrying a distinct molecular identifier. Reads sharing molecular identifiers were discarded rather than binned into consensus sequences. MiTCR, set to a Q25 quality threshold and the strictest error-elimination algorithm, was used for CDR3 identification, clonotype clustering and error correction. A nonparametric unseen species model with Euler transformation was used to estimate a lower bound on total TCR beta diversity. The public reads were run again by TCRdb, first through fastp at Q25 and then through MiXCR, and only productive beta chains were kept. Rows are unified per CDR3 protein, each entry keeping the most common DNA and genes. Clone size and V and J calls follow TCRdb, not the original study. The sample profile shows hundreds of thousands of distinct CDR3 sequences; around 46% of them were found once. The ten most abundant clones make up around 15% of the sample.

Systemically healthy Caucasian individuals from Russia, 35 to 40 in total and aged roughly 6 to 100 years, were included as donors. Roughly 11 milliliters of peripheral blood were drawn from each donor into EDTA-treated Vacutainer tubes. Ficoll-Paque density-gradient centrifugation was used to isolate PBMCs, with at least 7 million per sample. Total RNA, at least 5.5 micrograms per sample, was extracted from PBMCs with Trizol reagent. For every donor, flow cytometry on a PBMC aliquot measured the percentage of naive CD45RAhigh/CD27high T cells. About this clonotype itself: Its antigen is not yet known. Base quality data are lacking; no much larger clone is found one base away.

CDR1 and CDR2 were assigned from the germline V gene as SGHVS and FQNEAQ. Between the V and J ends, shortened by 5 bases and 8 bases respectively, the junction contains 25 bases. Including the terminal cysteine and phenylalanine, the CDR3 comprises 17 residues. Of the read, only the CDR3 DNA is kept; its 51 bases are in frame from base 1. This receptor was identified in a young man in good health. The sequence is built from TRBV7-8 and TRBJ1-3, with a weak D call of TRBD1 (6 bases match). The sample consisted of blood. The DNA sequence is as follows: TGTGCCAGCAGCCCGTACCCGGGGGCGCAACCAGGGGACACCATATATTTT. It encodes CASSPYPGAQPGDTIYF.